This TCR beta chain was obtained from a study of T cells in Graves' hyperthyroidism and ophthalmopathy. This clonotype has more than one count but fewer than ten. The antigen is unknown. The study, taken as a whole, reports: Before onset, by a median of approximately 5.9 months, the model predicted ophthalmopathy.

Amplification targeted TCR beta CDR3 regions from RNA transcripts. Carried out on the TCR CDR3, a first-round RT-PCR used the HTBI primer set. TCRdb reanalysed the multiplex PCR reads using MiXCR and keeps one entry per CDR3 protein. This table holds more than 500,000 distinct CDR3 sequences, 15% to 20% found once. The sequenced sample consisted of blood. The receptor comes from a woman in her 30s with Graves' ophthalmopathy.

CDR3 region: CASRLPGLAGGTEQFF. DNA of the CDR3: TGTGCCAGCAGACTACCGGGACTAGCGGGAGGGACTGAGCAGTTCTTC. The chain has TRBV6-2 or TRBV6-3 and TRBJ2-1; TRBD2 agrees at 16 bases. Germline trimming cut 6 bases from V and 9 bases from J; bases unmatched to any gene: 8. The germline CDR1 and CDR2 sequences are MNHEY and SVGEGT. The CDR3 runs 16 residues.